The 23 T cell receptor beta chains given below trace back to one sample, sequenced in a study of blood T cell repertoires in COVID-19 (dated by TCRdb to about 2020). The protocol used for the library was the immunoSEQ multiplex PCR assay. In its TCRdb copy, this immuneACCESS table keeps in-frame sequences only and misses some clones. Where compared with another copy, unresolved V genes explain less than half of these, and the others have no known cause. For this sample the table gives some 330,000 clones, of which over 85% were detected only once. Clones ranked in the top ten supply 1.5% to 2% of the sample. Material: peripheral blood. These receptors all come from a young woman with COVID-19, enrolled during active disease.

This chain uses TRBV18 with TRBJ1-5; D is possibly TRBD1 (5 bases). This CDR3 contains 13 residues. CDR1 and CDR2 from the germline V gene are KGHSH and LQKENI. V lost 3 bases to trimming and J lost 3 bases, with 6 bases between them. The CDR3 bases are TGTGCCAGCTCACCGGGGCACAATCAGCCCCAGCATTTT. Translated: CASSPGHNQPQHF.

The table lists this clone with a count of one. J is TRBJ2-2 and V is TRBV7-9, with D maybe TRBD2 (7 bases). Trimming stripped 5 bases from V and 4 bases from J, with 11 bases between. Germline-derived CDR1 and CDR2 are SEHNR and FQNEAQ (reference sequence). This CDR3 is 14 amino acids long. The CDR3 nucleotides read TGTGCCAGCAGCCTCGGGGGGCGCACCGGGGAGCTGTTTTTT. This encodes CASSLGGRTGELFF.

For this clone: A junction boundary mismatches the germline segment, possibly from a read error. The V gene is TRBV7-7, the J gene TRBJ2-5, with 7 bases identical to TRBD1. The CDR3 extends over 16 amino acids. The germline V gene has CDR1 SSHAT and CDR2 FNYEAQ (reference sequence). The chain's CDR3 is CASSLGGRADQETQYF. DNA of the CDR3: TGTGCTAGCAGCTTAGGGGGCAGGGCAGACCAAGAGACCCAGTACTTC. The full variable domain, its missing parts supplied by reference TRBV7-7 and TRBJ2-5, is GAGVSQSPRYKVTKRGQDVTLRCDPISSHATLYWYQQALGQGPEFLTYFNYEAQPDKSGLPSDRFSAERPEGSISTLTIQRTEQRDSAMYRCASSLGGRADQETQYFGPGTRLLVL.

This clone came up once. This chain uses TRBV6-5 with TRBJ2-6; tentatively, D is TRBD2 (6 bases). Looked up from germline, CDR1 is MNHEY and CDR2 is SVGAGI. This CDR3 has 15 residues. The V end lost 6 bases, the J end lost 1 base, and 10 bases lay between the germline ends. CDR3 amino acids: CASSPAGSGANVLTF. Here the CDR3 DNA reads TGTGCCAGCAGCCCGGCGGGGTCTGGGGCCAACGTCCTGACTTTC.

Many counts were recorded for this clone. The CDR3 region is CASSPPGTSGPRYF. The DNA of the CDR3 is TGCGCCAGCAGCCCACCCGGGACTAGCGGCCCCCGGTACTTC. The rearrangement links TRBV5-1 to TRBJ2-5; 11 bases agree with TRBD2. The germline V gene has CDR1 SGHRS and CDR2 YFSETQ. J gave up 13 bases and V 4 bases, and 12 bases lay outside the gene matches. The CDR3 has 14 amino acids.

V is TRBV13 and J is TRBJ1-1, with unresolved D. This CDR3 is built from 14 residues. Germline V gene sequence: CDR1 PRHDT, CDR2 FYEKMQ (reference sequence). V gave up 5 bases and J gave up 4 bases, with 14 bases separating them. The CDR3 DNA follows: TGTGCCAGCAGCCCCTCTGGGCAGCTCACTGAAGCTTTCTTT. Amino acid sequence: CASSPSGQLTEAFF.

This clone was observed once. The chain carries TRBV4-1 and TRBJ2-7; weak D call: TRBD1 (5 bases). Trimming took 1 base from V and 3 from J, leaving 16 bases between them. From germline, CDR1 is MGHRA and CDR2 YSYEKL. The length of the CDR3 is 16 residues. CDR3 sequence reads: CASSQVWGTGNYEQYF. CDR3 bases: TGCGCCAGCAGCCAAGTTTGGGGCACAGGAAACTACGAGCAGTACTTC.

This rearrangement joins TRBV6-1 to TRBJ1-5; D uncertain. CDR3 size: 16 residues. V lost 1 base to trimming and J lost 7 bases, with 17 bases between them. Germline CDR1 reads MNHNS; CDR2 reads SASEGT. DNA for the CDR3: TGTGCCAGCAGTGAAGGGTCTTTATCTGCGAGACAGCCCCAGCATTTT. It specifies CASSEGSLSARQPQHF.

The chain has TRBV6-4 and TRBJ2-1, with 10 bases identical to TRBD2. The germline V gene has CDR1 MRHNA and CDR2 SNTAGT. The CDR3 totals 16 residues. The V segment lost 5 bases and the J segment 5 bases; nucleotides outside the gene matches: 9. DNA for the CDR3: TGTGCCAGCAGTCGATTAGCGGGGGGCCGCAACAATGAGCAGTTCTTC. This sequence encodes CASSRLAGGRNNEQFF.

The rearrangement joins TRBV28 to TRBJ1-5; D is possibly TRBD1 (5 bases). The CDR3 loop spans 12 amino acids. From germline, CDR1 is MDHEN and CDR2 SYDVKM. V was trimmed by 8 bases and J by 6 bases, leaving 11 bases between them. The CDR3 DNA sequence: TGTGCCAGCGATGGGGCTGGTCAGCCCCAGCATTTT. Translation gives CASDGAGQPQHF.

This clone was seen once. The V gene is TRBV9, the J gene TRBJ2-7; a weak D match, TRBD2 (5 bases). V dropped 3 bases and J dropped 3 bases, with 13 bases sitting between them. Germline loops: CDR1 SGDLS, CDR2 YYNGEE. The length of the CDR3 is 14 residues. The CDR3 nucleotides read TGTGCCAGCAGCGCCGCCACGGACTTCTACGAGCAGTACTTC. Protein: CASSAATDFYEQYF.

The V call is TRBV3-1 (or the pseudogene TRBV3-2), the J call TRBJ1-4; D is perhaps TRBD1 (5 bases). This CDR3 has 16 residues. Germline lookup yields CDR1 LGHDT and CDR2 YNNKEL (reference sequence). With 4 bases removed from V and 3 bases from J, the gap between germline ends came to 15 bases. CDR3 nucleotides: TGTGCCAGCAGCCCCGAAATTCAAGGGGCTAATGAAAAACTGTTTTTT. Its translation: CASSPEIQGANEKLFF.

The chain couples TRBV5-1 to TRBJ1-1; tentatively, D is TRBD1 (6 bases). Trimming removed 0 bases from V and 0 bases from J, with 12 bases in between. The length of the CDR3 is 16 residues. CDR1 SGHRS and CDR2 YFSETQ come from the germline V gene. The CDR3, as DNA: TGCGCCAGCAGCTTGGGGACAGTCCTCATGAACACTGAAGCTTTCTTT. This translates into CASSLGTVLMNTEAFF.

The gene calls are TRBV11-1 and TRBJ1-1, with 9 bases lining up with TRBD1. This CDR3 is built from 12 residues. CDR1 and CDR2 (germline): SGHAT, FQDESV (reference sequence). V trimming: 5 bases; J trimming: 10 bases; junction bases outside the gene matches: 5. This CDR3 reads CASSPPGQGAFF. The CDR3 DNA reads TGTGCCAGCAGCCCACCGGGACAGGGAGCTTTCTTT.

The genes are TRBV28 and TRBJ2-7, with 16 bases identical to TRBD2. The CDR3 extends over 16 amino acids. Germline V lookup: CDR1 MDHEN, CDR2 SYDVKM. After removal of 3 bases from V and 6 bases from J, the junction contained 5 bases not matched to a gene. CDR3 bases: TGTGCCAGCAGTTTGGGGACTAGCGGGGGGGTTGCCGAGCAGTACGTC. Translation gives CASSLGTSGGVAEQYV.

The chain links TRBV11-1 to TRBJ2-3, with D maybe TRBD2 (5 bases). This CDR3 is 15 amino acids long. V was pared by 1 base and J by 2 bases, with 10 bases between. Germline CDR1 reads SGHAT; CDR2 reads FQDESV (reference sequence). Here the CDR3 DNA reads TGTGCCAGCAGCTTAGAAGGAGGACCCACAGATACGCAGTATTTT. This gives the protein CASSLEGGPTDTQYF.

The CDR3 region has the DNA TGTGCCAGCAGCAAGGACAGGGCATCTGGAAACACCATATATTTT. As protein: CASSKDRASGNTIYF. The chain carries TRBV5-4 and TRBJ1-3, with 8 bases that match TRBD1. Germline values: CDR1 SGHNT, CDR2 YYREEE (reference sequence). Unmatched junction bases numbered 4, after V lost 4 bases and J lost 1 base. This CDR3 comprises 15 residues.

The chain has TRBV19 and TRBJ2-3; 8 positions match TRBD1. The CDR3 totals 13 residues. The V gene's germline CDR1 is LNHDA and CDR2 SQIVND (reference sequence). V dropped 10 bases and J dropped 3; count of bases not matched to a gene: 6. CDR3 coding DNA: TGTGCCACCAGGGACAGGAGGACAGATACGCAGTATTTT. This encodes CATRDRRTDTQYF.

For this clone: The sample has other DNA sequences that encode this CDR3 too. The CDR3 protein is CATSREGAGTEAFF. CDR3 sequence (DNA): TGTGCCACCAGCAGGGAGGGTGCGGGGACTGAAGCTTTCTTT. The chain employs TRBV15 and TRBJ1-1, with D hard to call. Trimming left V 3 bases short and J 5 bases short, with 13 bases between. The CDR3 spans 14 residues. Germline V gene data show CDR1 as LNHNV and CDR2 as YYDKDF (reference sequence).

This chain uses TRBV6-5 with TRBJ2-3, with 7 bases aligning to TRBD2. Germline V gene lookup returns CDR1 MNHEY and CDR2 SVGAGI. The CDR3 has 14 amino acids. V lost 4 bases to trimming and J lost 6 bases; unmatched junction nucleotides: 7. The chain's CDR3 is CASSLGLLQDTQYF. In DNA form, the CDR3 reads TGTGCCAGCAGTTTGGGACTACTCCAGGATACGCAGTATTTT.

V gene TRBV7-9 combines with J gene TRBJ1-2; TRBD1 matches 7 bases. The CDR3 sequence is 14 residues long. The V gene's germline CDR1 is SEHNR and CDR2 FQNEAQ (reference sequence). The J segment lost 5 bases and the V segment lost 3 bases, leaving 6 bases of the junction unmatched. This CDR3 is CASSLAGQPYGYTF. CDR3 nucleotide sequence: TGTGCCAGCAGCTTGGCGGGACAGCCGTATGGCTACACCTTC.

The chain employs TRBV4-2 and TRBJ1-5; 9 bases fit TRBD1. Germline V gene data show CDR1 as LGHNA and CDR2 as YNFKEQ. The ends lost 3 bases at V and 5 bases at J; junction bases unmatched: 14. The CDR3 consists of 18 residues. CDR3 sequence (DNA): TGTGCCAGCAGCCAGTACTTACCCGGGACAGGGCAGGATCAGCCCCAGCATTTT. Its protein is CASSQYLPGTGQDQPQHF.

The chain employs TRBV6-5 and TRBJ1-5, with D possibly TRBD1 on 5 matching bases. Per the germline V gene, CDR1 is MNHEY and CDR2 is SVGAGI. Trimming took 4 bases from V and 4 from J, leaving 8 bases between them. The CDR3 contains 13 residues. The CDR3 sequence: CASSWDSNQPQHF. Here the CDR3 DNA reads TGTGCCAGCAGTTGGGACTCAAATCAGCCCCAGCATTTT.